The 5 T cell receptor beta chains below come from one sample, sequenced in a study of tumor and adjacent non-tumor tissue in lung cancer. The library came from three nested PCR rounds adapted from ARM-PCR protocols. TCRdb redid the calling of the multiplex PCR reads with MiXCR, one entry per CDR3 protein. The table lists more than 85,000 distinct CDR3 sequences, over 75% of them singletons. This sample's RNA came from whole unsorted tissue. Sequencing used lung tumor tissue. These receptors all come from a man between 65 and 85 years old with non-small cell lung cancer.

Worth noting for this clonotype: Sequence at one end of the junction differs from germline and may be a read error. V is TRBV4-3 and J is TRBJ1-2; TRBD1 matches 7 bases. Germline lookup yields CDR1 LGHNA and CDR2 YSLEER. This CDR3 is 14 amino acids long. CDR3 nucleotides: TGCGCCAGCAGCCAAGAACTCGGGACAGAACGCTACACCTTT. Amino acid sequence: CASSQELGTERYTF.

This clonotype has just one count. With a much larger clone just one base away, this may be a read error. The V gene is TRBV29-1, the J gene TRBJ1-1; D uncertain. The V gene's germline CDR1 is SQVTM and CDR2 ANQGSEA. The germline V and J ends were trimmed by 4 bases and 7 bases, with 13 bases remaining between them. The CDR3 is made up of 12 amino acids. For the CDR3, the DNA is TGCAGCGTTGTTCGCGGCGACATTGAAGCTTTCTTT. The encoded protein is CSVVRGDIEAFF.

About this clonotype: A read error is possible here, since a much larger clone lies one base away. V and J are TRBV10-3 and TRBJ2-3, with TRBD1 matching 11 bases. Per germline, CDR1 ENHRY and CDR2 SYGVKD. CDR3 length equals 18 residues. The CDR3 sequence: CAISDPSGTGGMTDMQYF. For the CDR3, the DNA is TGTGCCATCAGTGACCCATCCGGGACAGGGGGTATGACAGATATGCAGTATTTT.

Worth noting for this clonotype: It is likely a read error, because the conserved phenylalanine at the end of the CDR3 is missing. The chain links TRBV12-3 or TRBV12-4 to TRBJ1-2; tentative D call: TRBD1 (6 bases). CDR3 length: 15 residues. The chain's CDR3 is CASSLGGGVNYVYTL. As DNA, the CDR3 is TGTGCCAGCAGCCTAGGGGGGGGCGTCAACTATGTCTACACCTTA.

Concerning this clonotype itself: The junction departs from germline at one end; a sequencing error may be responsible. The chain recombines TRBV10-2 with TRBJ1-2; tentatively, D is TRBD1 (5 bases). The CDR3 runs to 13 residues. Germline CDR1 reads WSHSY; CDR2 reads SAAADI. CDR3 region: CASSESNRRQANF. CDR3 bases: TGCGCCAGCAGTGAGTCGAACAGGAGGCAGGCTAACTTC.